These 9 T cell receptor beta chains share one sample of origin, sequenced in a study of blood T cell repertoires in COVID-19. Profiling relied on immunoSEQ multiplex PCR, and the TCRdb table lists in-frame clones only, not all of them. The sample holds 250,000 to 350,000 clones, 80% to 90% seen once. Sequencing was performed on PBMCs or T cells enriched from blood (not recorded which). These receptors came from a woman under 30 who had recovered from COVID-19.

As for this clone: The same CDR3 can be traced to other DNA sequences in this sample. The chain recombines TRBV5-1 with TRBJ1-5; TRBD1 matches at 12 bases. The CDR3 extends over 15 amino acids. The V segment lost 4 bases and the J segment 6 bases; nucleotides outside the gene matches: 5. The V gene's germline CDR1 is SGHRS and CDR2 YFSETQ. This chain's CDR3 is CASSPGTGGGQPQHF. The CDR3 DNA reads as TGCGCCAGCAGCCCCGGGACAGGGGGCGGTCAGCCCCAGCATTTT.

This clone was seen only a few times. J is TRBJ2-5 and V is TRBV6-1, with 9 bases aligning to TRBD2. J was trimmed by 1 base and V by 2 bases; bases with no gene match: 2. Germline CDR1 and CDR2: MNHNS and SASEGT. The CDR3 consists of 15 residues. The CDR3 sequence is CASSELAGPQETQYF. In nucleotides, the CDR3 is TGTGCCAGCAGTGAACTAGCGGGGCCCCAAGAGACCCAGTACTTC.

The chain links TRBV5-4 to TRBJ1-2; 8 nucleotides agree with TRBD1. The CDR3 length is 13 residues. Germline CDR1 is SGHNT and CDR2 is YYREEE (reference sequence). The J segment lost 7 bases and the V segment lost 4 bases, leaving 6 bases of the junction unmatched. The CDR3 reads CASSQLQGGGYTF. The CDR3, as DNA: TGTGCCAGCAGCCAACTACAGGGGGGTGGCTACACCTTC.

The genes are TRBV7-6 and TRBJ1-1; D remains ambiguous. Germline V CDR1 and CDR2: SGHVS, FNYEAQ. Deletions cut 4 bases from V and 6 bases from J, with 12 bases between. CDR3 length: 13 amino acids. The CDR3 DNA follows: TGTGCCAGCAGCTACGAACCAGGCGCTGAAGCTTTCTTT. It encodes CASSYEPGAEAFF. The complete variable domain, with remaining parts taken from reference TRBV7-6 and TRBJ1-1, reads GAGVSQSPRYKVTKRGQDVALRCDPISGHVSLYWYRQALGQGPEFLTYFNYEAQQDKSGLPNDRFSAERPEGSISTLTIQRTEQRDSAMYRCASSYEPGAEAFFGQGTRLTVV.

The rearrangement uses TRBV6-1 and TRBJ1-1; D might be TRBD1 (6 bases). Germline lookup yields CDR1 MNHNS and CDR2 SASEGT. V lost 2 bases and J lost 4, with 11 bases in between. This CDR3 is built from 14 residues. The CDR3 loop reads CASSERQGSTEAFF. The CDR3, as DNA: TGTGCCAGCAGTGAAAGGCAGGGGAGCACTGAAGCTTTCTTT.

The chain combines TRBV19 with TRBJ2-4; TRBD1 agrees at 10 bases. The V gene end was trimmed by 3 bases and the J gene end by 0 bases; junction bases not matched to a gene: 5. The CDR3 spans 17 residues. Germline CDR1 is LNHDA and CDR2 is SQIVND (reference sequence). The CDR3 reads CASSMGTGVKAKNIQYF. The DNA for the CDR3 is TGTGCCAGTAGTATGGGGACAGGGGTGAAAGCCAAAAACATTCAGTACTTC.

The chain carries TRBV5-1 and TRBJ2-1, with D possibly matching TRBD1 (6 bases). Deletions cut 3 bases from V and 14 bases from J, with 18 bases between. CDR3 length equals 13 residues. CDR1 and CDR2 (germline): SGHRS, YFSETQ. The CDR3 nucleotides read TGCGCCAGCAGCTCGGAGGACAGAAGGGGGAAGTTCTTC. Amino acids: CASSSEDRRGKFF.

The J gene is TRBJ2-3, the V gene TRBV11-2; no definite D call. In germline, CDR1 is SGHAT, CDR2 FQNNGV. The CDR3 extends over 13 amino acids. The V and J ends lost 7 bases and 2 bases respectively, with 10 bases between them. DNA for the CDR3: TGTGCCAGCAACTCCCATACCACAGATACGCAGTATTTT. It codes for CASNSHTTDTQYF.

This chain links TRBV3-1 (or the pseudogene TRBV3-2) with TRBJ2-7; possible D gene TRBD1, 7 bases. The V gene lost 1 base and the J gene lost 3 bases, with 13 bases spanning the gap. CDR1 and CDR2 (germline): LGHDT, YNNKEL (reference sequence). The CDR3 contains 15 residues. The CDR3 protein is CASSQGAGGFYEQYF. The CDR3 DNA follows: TGTGCCAGCAGCCAAGGGGCAGGGGGGTTCTACGAGCAGTACTTC.